This TCR beta chain was identified in a study of blood T cell dynamics during melanoma immunotherapy (dated by TCRdb to about 2020). Study-level background: All patients had metastatic melanoma and were given first-line pembrolizumab or nivolumab plus ipilimumab as standard of care in the United Kingdom. Consecutive patients formed a training cohort, and a further independent group of patients from the same centre was pooled into an external validation set. To find early correlates of response, the study profiled the peripheral T cell receptor repertoires of patients with metastatic melanoma both before and after one cycle of checkpoint inhibitor therapy. Overall results and qualifications from the work: The relatively small sample size was acknowledged as potentially limiting generalization of the results. The study could not determine whether the T cell clones driving repertoire changes were melanoma-specific or reflected general immune activation. Unlike progressors, patients who went on to achieve disease control showed a bifurcated reorganization of the PBMC repertoire at W3, with either increased clonality or increased diversity.

The sample's time point label is to be understood as: pre-treatment baseline. Blood was sampled before treatment (T0) and at week 3 (W3), after the first cycle of checkpoint blockade. Except for two patients with rapid clinical progression, response was assessed 12 weeks after the first infusion by RECIST 1.1; disease control meant complete response, partial response or stable disease. Patients with prior systemic cancer treatment, concomitant immunosuppressant therapy or synchronous other active malignancies were excluded. TCR beta was sequenced in both bulk PBMC and plasma cell-free DNA in order to track circulating cells as well as T cell turnover. PBMC were isolated from blood with Lymphoprep and SepMate tubes, followed by red cell lysis. QIAamp DNA Blood Mini kits were used to extract DNA from PBMC and from sorted T cell subsets. V gives up 0 bases and J gives up 3 bases, and the segment between their germline ends measures 9 bases. CDR3 length: 15 amino acids, cysteine to phenylalanine. Only the CDR3 DNA is retained, 45 bases long and in frame from the first base. CDR1 MNHNY and CDR2 SVGAGI were looked up in the germline V gene (reference sequence).

A fixed 350 ng of DNA was loaded for every bulk PBMC sample. TCR beta CDR3 sequences were amplified from genomic DNA with the immunoSEQ TCRb Assay kit following manufacturer instructions. The KAPA Library Quantification Kit for Illumina platforms was used to quantify pooled libraries by qPCR. Sequencing of the pooled libraries was done on an Illumina NextSeq 500, with clustering at roughly 0.55-1.1 pM. Per the source publication's procedure: The TCR data were analyzed using immunoSEQ ANALYZER and the R LymphoSeq package. A rearrangement efficiency score was calculated as productive divided by the sum of productive and non-productive CDR3 sequences. Clonality was measured with the Gini coefficient and diversity with the Renyi index at alpha=1, compared pairwise between timepoints within each patient. Clonal relatedness, based on an edit distance of 3, and repertoire similarity, based on the Bhattacharyya coefficient, were both computed in LymphoSeq. To classify response, a linear discriminant analysis based on week-3 changes in clonality and diversity was built using the R MASS and caret packages. TCRdb carries this immuneACCESS record with in-frame sequences only. Its versions omit some clonotypes, under half of them owing to an unresolved V gene in the studies checked, with the rest unexplained. The V and J calls and clone size are taken from that table; D and trimming were inferred from the DNA. The sample includes roughly 9,700 clones, with around 83% observed a single time. Clones ranked in the top ten supply more than 8.5% of the sample.

This clone has only a few counts. The specificity of this receptor is unknown. The sample holds no much larger clone one base away, and base qualities are not on file. The TCR was taken from a human donor with melanoma. This material consisted of blood, taken from a patient treated with checkpoint blockade. In this chain, TRBV6-6 is recombined with TRBJ2-1, and perhaps TRBD1 as D gene, on 6 matching bases. The CDR3 here reads CASSYSTGDYNEQFF. The DNA sequence reads TGTGCCAGCAGTTACTCGACAGGTGACTACAATGAGCAGTTCTTC.